These 3 T cell receptor beta chains were sequenced from one sample in a study of blood T cells in healthy people across ages. Alongside a J-beta primer mix, a sample-barcoded 5' primer served in a second PCR lasting roughly 6 to 12 cycles. Each CDR3 protein is one row after TCRdb ran MiXCR on the 5' RACE reads. The table includes 1.5 million to 2 million distinct CDR3 sequences, 28% detected once. Sequenced input: blood. The origin of the receptors is a woman aged 25 to 39 in good health.

This clonotype showed up just a few times. The CDR3 region is CASSPTKRGEQYF. DNA of the CDR3: TGTGCCAGCAGCCCAACGAAGCGAGGGGAGCAGTACTTC. The chain employs TRBV7-8 and TRBJ2-7; D is possibly TRBD2 (5 bases). The V end lost 5 bases, the J end lost 7 bases, and 15 bases lay between the germline ends. Germline-derived CDR1 and CDR2 are SGHVS and FQNEAQ. The CDR3 spans 13 residues.

A few counts support this clonotype. The V gene is TRBV2, the J gene TRBJ2-1; TRBD2 matches 9 bases. CDR3 length: 14 residues. Germline V CDR1 and CDR2: SNHLY, FYNNEI. V was clipped by 1 base and J by 8 bases; unmatched bases: 3. Here the CDR3 DNA reads TGTGCCAGCAGTGAAGGTAGCGGGAGCGATGAGCAGTTCTTC. It encodes CASSEGSGSDEQFF.

This clonotype was recorded at least ten times. The gene calls are TRBV29-1 and TRBJ2-3; 15 bases are shared with TRBD2. After removal of 7 bases from V and 4 bases from J, the junction contained 6 bases not matched to a gene. CDR1 and CDR2 (germline): SQVTM, ANQGSEA. This CDR3 has 15 residues. CDR3 in DNA: TGCAGCGGGGGACTAGCGGGAGGTCCCTCAGATACGCAGTATTTT. Translating it yields CSGGLAGGPSDTQYF.